The rows below give T cell receptor beta chains drawn from one sample of a study of blood T cells in healthy people across ages. Each CDR3 protein gets one entry after TCRdb re-called the 5' RACE reads with MiXCR. The repertoire holds over 1,500,000 distinct CDR3 sequences, around 40% seen once, with about 21% in the top ten. The sample comprised blood. These receptors were collected from a human donor in good health. CDR3s include the opening cysteine and the closing phenylalanine or tryptophan. The order of the fields is J gene, V gene, clone size, D gene, CDR3 DNA, CDR3 protein. A D gene is named only where the DNA matches it firmly. Rows may omit the clone size; those that give it use once, few, many or a size class.

J gene: TRBJ1-2
V gene: TRBV6-5
clone size: few
D gene: TRBD1
CDR3 DNA: TGTGCCAGCAGTTACCAATCTACAGGGGGCGGCTACACCTTC
CDR3 protein: CASSYQSTGGGYTF

J gene: TRBJ2-5
V gene: TRBV11-1
clone size: .
D gene: TRBD2
CDR3 DNA: TGTGCCAGCAGCTTGCGGACTAGAGAAGAGACCCAGTACTTC
CDR3 protein: CASSLRTREETQYF

J gene: TRBJ2-3
V gene: TRBV7-3
clone size: few
D gene: .
CDR3 DNA: TGTGCCAGCAGCTTAAGTTTTGGCGCAGATACGCAGTATTTT
CDR3 protein: CASSLSFGADTQYF

J gene: TRBJ2-1
V gene: TRBV20-1
clone size: .
D gene: .
CDR3 DNA: TGCAGTGCTAGCCGTATCCGGGGTCTCTACAATGAGCAGTTCTTC
CDR3 protein: CSASRIRGLYNEQFF

J gene: TRBJ1-2
V gene: TRBV5-1
clone size: .
D gene: TRBD1
CDR3 DNA: TGCGCCAGCAGCTCGACAGGGGTACATAGCTACACCTTC
CDR3 protein: CASSSTGVHSYTF

J gene: TRBJ2-2
V gene: TRBV5-1
clone size: .
D gene: TRBD2
CDR3 DNA: TGCGCCAGCAGCTTGATCGGGGGGGACACCGGGGAGCTGTTTTTT
CDR3 protein: CASSLIGGDTGELFF

J gene: TRBJ1-1
V gene: TRBV12-3/TRBV12-4
clone size: few
D gene: .
CDR3 DNA: TGTGCCAGCAGTCTCCTGGCCCCGAACACTGAAGCTTTCTTT
CDR3 protein: CASSLLAPNTEAFF

J gene: TRBJ1-2
V gene: TRBV28
clone size: few
D gene: TRBD1
CDR3 DNA: TGTGCCAGCACGTGGGGGACAGCAGGCATCGATGGCTACACCTTC
CDR3 protein: CASTWGTAGIDGYTF

J gene: TRBJ2-1
V gene: TRBV29-1
clone size: few
D gene: TRBD2
CDR3 DNA: TGCAGCGCTGTAGCGGGGGCCCTCTACAATGAGCAGTTCTTC
CDR3 protein: CSAVAGALYNEQFF

J gene: TRBJ1-2
V gene: TRBV3-1
clone size: .
D gene: .
CDR3 DNA: TGTGCCAGCAGCCAAGATCCACAGGGTGGCGGAGGCTACACCTTC
CDR3 protein: CASSQDPQGGGGYTF

J gene: TRBJ2-3
V gene: TRBV30
clone size: .
D gene: .
CDR3 DNA: TGTGCCTGGAGTGATTTTACGGGTACGCAGTATTTT
CDR3 protein: CAWSDFTGTQYF

J gene: TRBJ2-7
V gene: TRBV7-6
clone size: many
D gene: .
CDR3 DNA: TGTGCCAGCAGCTTAGATACGGGACACTCCTACGAGCAGTACTTC
CDR3 protein: CASSLDTGHSYEQYF

J gene: TRBJ2-3
V gene: TRBV5-1
clone size: .
D gene: TRBD1
CDR3 DNA: TGCGCCAGCAGCGCTTCTCGAGGGACAGGGGGCGCAGATACGCAGTATTTT
CDR3 protein: CASSASRGTGGADTQYF

J gene: TRBJ2-7
V gene: TRBV28
clone size: .
D gene: .
CDR3 DNA: TGTGCCACCAAAACGGGGGGCACCTACGAGCAGTACTTC
CDR3 protein: CATKTGGTYEQYF

J gene: TRBJ2-2
V gene: TRBV5-1
clone size: .
D gene: .
CDR3 DNA: TGCGCCAGCAGTTCTACCGGGACAGCGGGCACCGGGGAGCTGTTTTTT
CDR3 protein: CASSSTGTAGTGELFF

J gene: TRBJ1-2
V gene: TRBV10-3
clone size: .
D gene: TRBD1
CDR3 DNA: TGTGCCATCAGTGAACCCGGGACAGGGGGCTATGGCTACACCTTC
CDR3 protein: CAISEPGTGGYGYTF

J gene: TRBJ1-2
V gene: TRBV12-3/TRBV12-4
clone size: .
D gene: .
CDR3 DNA: TGTGCCAGCAGTTTGGGATTTTTGGGCTACACCTTC
CDR3 protein: CASSLGFLGYTF

J gene: TRBJ2-1
V gene: TRBV7-9
clone size: .
D gene: TRBD1
CDR3 DNA: TGTGCCAGCAGCTCCCCTAAGGGACAGGAACCGAATGAGCAGTTCTTC
CDR3 protein: CASSSPKGQEPNEQFF

J gene: TRBJ1-1
V gene: TRBV21-1
clone size: few
D gene: .
CDR3 DNA: TGTGCCAGCAGCACCCGGACAGGGAAGAACACTGAAGCTTTCTTT
CDR3 protein: CASSTRTGKNTEAFF

J gene: TRBJ2-7
V gene: TRBV14
clone size: .
D gene: .
CDR3 DNA: TGTGCCAGCAGCCAAGACGGGACACGTGCTTACGAGCAGTACTTC
CDR3 protein: CASSQDGTRAYEQYF

J gene: TRBJ2-5
V gene: TRBV20-1
clone size: .
D gene: .
CDR3 DNA: TGCAGTGCTAGGTTTGGGGGGCGTTGGGAGACCCAGTACTTC
CDR3 protein: CSARFGGRWETQYF

J gene: TRBJ1-2
V gene: TRBV28
clone size: many
D gene: TRBD1
CDR3 DNA: TGCGCCAGCAGCTCCGGGACAGACTATGGCTACACCTTC
CDR3 protein: CASSSGTDYGYTF

J gene: TRBJ2-7
V gene: TRBV20-1
clone size: few
D gene: .
CDR3 DNA: TGCAGTGCTAGGAGGGAAGGTGGAGGATCCTACGAGCAGTACTTC
CDR3 protein: CSARREGGGSYEQYF

J gene: TRBJ1-6
V gene: TRBV5-1
clone size: .
D gene: TRBD1
CDR3 DNA: TGCGCCAGCAACTTGACGGGCAGGGGGTCACCCCTCCACTTT
CDR3 protein: CASNLTGRGSPLHF

J gene: TRBJ2-1
V gene: TRBV11-2
clone size: .
D gene: TRBD2
CDR3 DNA: TGTGCCAGCAGCCCTGGGGGTCGGGGGGTCGCTGAGCAGTTCTTC
CDR3 protein: CASSPGGRGVAEQFF

J gene: TRBJ2-2
V gene: TRBV12-3/TRBV12-4
clone size: once
D gene: .
CDR3 DNA: TGTGCCAGCAGTCGGGACACCGTAATGGGCCCCGGGGAGCTGTTTTTT
CDR3 protein: CASSRDTVMGPGELFF

J gene: TRBJ2-7
V gene: TRBV18
clone size: .
D gene: TRBD2
CDR3 DNA: TGTGCCAGCTCACCAAACGTCGGGGAGGGCTCCTATTACGAGCAGTACTTC
CDR3 protein: CASSPNVGEGSYYEQYF

J gene: TRBJ1-4
V gene: TRBV20-1
clone size: .
D gene: .
CDR3 DNA: TGCAGTGCTAGAATGGGGTGGGGTGAAAAACTGTTTTTT
CDR3 protein: CSARMGWGEKLFF

J gene: TRBJ1-1
V gene: TRBV29-1
clone size: many
D gene: .
CDR3 DNA: TGCAGCGTTGAGGATCAGGGGAACACTGAAGCTTTCTTT
CDR3 protein: CSVEDQGNTEAFF

J gene: TRBJ1-1
V gene: TRBV5-6
clone size: .
D gene: .
CDR3 DNA: TGTGCCAGCAGCCGAAGGGTACAGCCTGCGGCTTTCTTT
CDR3 protein: CASSRRVQPAAFF

J gene: TRBJ1-2
V gene: TRBV29-1
clone size: few
D gene: .
CDR3 DNA: TGCAGCGTGGGGCGGGGCTCAGCCTATGGCTACACCTTC
CDR3 protein: CSVGRGSAYGYTF

J gene: TRBJ1-6
V gene: TRBV7-8
clone size: many
D gene: .
CDR3 DNA: TGTGCCAGCAGCTTACTAACGGCCCGAAGTAATTCACCCCTCCACTTT
CDR3 protein: CASSLLTARSNSPLHF

J gene: TRBJ2-7
V gene: TRBV7-9
clone size: .
D gene: .
CDR3 DNA: TGTGCCAGCAGCTTGGTAGTCGGCAGGGGCCACGAGCAGTACTTC
CDR3 protein: CASSLVVGRGHEQYF

J gene: TRBJ1-2
V gene: TRBV20-1
clone size: .
D gene: TRBD1
CDR3 DNA: TGCAGTGCTAACCCCCAGGACAGGCCGATCTATGGCTACACCTTC
CDR3 protein: CSANPQDRPIYGYTF

J gene: TRBJ2-3
V gene: TRBV29-1
clone size: .
D gene: .
CDR3 DNA: TGCCGCGTTTTGTTCTCGGTGGGCACAGATACGCAGTATTTT
CDR3 protein: CRVLFSVGTDTQYF

J gene: TRBJ2-5
V gene: TRBV7-8
clone size: few
D gene: .
CDR3 DNA: TGTGCCAGCAGCCCTAACTGGGGACAAGAGACCCAGTACTTC
CDR3 protein: CASSPNWGQETQYF

J gene: TRBJ1-2
V gene: TRBV5-4
clone size: .
D gene: .
CDR3 DNA: TGTGCCAGCGGGGAGACAGAAGGGACCAACCTTGGTCGGGGCTACACCTTC
CDR3 protein: CASGETEGTNLGRGYTF

J gene: TRBJ2-1
V gene: TRBV7-8
clone size: few
D gene: .
CDR3 DNA: TGTGCCAGCAGCCTACCGCTGGGCAGGGAGCAGTTCTTC
CDR3 protein: CASSLPLGREQFF

J gene: TRBJ1-1
V gene: TRBV20-1
clone size: .
D gene: .
CDR3 DNA: TGCAGTGCTTCCGGACAGCCATTTGGCCACACTGAAGCTTTCTTT
CDR3 protein: CSASGQPFGHTEAFF

J gene: TRBJ2-7
V gene: TRBV6-2/TRBV6-3
clone size: .
D gene: TRBD1
CDR3 DNA: TGTGCCAGCAGTTGCTCGACAGGGGGGATCGAGCAGTACTTC
CDR3 protein: CASSCSTGGIEQYF

J gene: TRBJ2-1
V gene: TRBV13
clone size: .
D gene: TRBD1
CDR3 DNA: TGTCCCAGCAGCTACCGGACAGGGGGCCTCTACAATGAGCAGTTCTTC
CDR3 protein: CPSSYRTGGLYNEQFF

J gene: TRBJ1-2
V gene: TRBV12-3/TRBV12-4
clone size: few
D gene: .
CDR3 DNA: TGTGCCAGCACTTTGGCAGGCCACTACTATGGCTACACCTTC
CDR3 protein: CASTLAGHYYGYTF

J gene: TRBJ2-3
V gene: TRBV24-1
clone size: .
D gene: .
CDR3 DNA: TGTGCCACCAGTGCACCCAACCCTAGCACAGATACGCAGTATTTT
CDR3 protein: CATSAPNPSTDTQYF

J gene: TRBJ1-1
V gene: TRBV4-2
clone size: .
D gene: .
CDR3 DNA: TGTGCCAGCAGCCACCGGGACATCCTTCACACTGAAGCTTTCTTT
CDR3 protein: CASSHRDILHTEAFF

J gene: TRBJ2-3
V gene: TRBV24-1
clone size: .
D gene: TRBD1
CDR3 DNA: TGTGCCACCAGTGATTGGGGACAGGGGGCGGACACTAAAAGCACAGATACGCAGTATTTT
CDR3 protein: CATSDWGQGADTKSTDTQYF

J gene: TRBJ1-5
V gene: TRBV4-1
clone size: .
D gene: .
CDR3 DNA: TGCGCCAGCAGCCAAGGTACACCTTCCCAAAGCAATCAGCCCCAGCATTTT
CDR3 protein: CASSQGTPSQSNQPQHF

J gene: TRBJ1-2
V gene: TRBV5-6
clone size: many
D gene: TRBD1
CDR3 DNA: TGCGCCAGCAGCTCTCGGACAGGGGGCAACTATGGCTACACCTTC
CDR3 protein: CASSSRTGGNYGYTF

J gene: TRBJ2-7
V gene: TRBV6-2/TRBV6-3
clone size: many
D gene: .
CDR3 DNA: TGTGCCAGCAGTAAAAGTTACAGGGACTCCTACGAGCAGTACTTC
CDR3 protein: CASSKSYRDSYEQYF

J gene: TRBJ1-2
V gene: TRBV20-1
clone size: .
D gene: TRBD1
CDR3 DNA: TGCAGTGCTAGAGAGGCTGGGACAGTCATCCCCTCTAACTATGGCTACACCTTC
CDR3 protein: CSAREAGTVIPSNYGYTF

J gene: TRBJ1-4
V gene: TRBV7-2
clone size: few
D gene: .
CDR3 DNA: TGTGCCAGCGGTGGGGGCCCTAATGAAAAACTGTTTTTT
CDR3 protein: CASGGGPNEKLFF